The rows below give T cell receptor beta chains drawn from one sample of a study of T cells after yellow fever vaccination. Using its own MiXCR run on the 5' RACE reads, TCRdb lists one record per CDR3 protein. The table has roughly 400,000 distinct CDR3 sequences, approximately 19% seen once; the top ten hold roughly a sixth. The starting material was PBMCs, obtained before the yellow fever booster vaccination. The receptors come from a man aged 18 to 29 who received the YFV17D yellow fever vaccine. The CDR3 runs from the conserved cysteine through the conserved F or W. D genes are given only for firm matches. Not every row has a clone size; where given, it reads once, few, many or a size class.

d_call clone_size j_call v_call cdr3_nt cdr3_aa
- - TRBJ2-2 TRBV28 TGTGCCAGCAGTTACCCAGGGACGGACCGTAATTTGTTTTTT CASSYPGTDRNLFF
TRBD2 - TRBJ2-5 TRBV5-1 TGCGCCAGCAGCTTGGCTAGCGGGGGCCTCATCGAGACCCAGTACTTC CASSLASGGLIETQYF
TRBD1 many TRBJ2-1 TRBV7-3 TGTGCCAGCAGCTTGAACAGGGGCGATGAGCAGTTCTTC CASSLNRGDEQFF
- - TRBJ2-7 TRBV20-1 TGCAGTGCTAGAGATTCGGCAGGACGAGGCGAGCAGTACTTC CSARDSAGRGEQYF
- few TRBJ1-1 TRBV28 TGTGCCAGCAGTCCGAAGCCTCGAGCAGCTTTCTTT CASSPKPRAAFF
TRBD1 - TRBJ1-1 TRBV6-2/TRBV6-3 TGTGCCAGCAGTTTCCCCCAACAGGGGACTGAAGCTTTCTTT CASSFPQQGTEAFF
- few TRBJ1-2 TRBV5-1 TGCGCCAGCAGCTTGGCCCACTCGCAGATAGGCCTTTTCTATGGCTACACCTTC CASSLAHSQIGLFYGYTF
- few TRBJ1-1 TRBV4-1 TGCGCCAGCAGCCAAGGGTGGGGGGGGCGGTCGAACACTGAAGCTTTCTTT CASSQGWGGRSNTEAFF
- - TRBJ1-4 TRBV4-3 TGCGCCAGCAGCATCGAGGTCGGGGGAGCTAATGAAAAACTGTTTTTT CASSIEVGGANEKLFF
- few TRBJ2-3 TRBV14 TGTGCCAGCAGCCAATTTTTCAGCAGGGATACGCAGTATTTT CASSQFFSRDTQYF
- few TRBJ1-2 TRBV4-2 TGTGCCAGCAGCCAGACCCTGGGCGCTAACTATGGCTACACCTTC CASSQTLGANYGYTF
- - TRBJ2-7 TRBV3-1 TGTGCCAGCAGCCAAGATGGGGGTCTGGGGTACTTC CASSQDGGLGYF
- - TRBJ1-1 TRBV9 TGTGCCAGCAGCGTAGTGGGCGGTCGGGAGGCTTTCTTT CASSVVGGREAFF
TRBD1 many TRBJ2-3 TRBV5-1 TGCGCCAGCACCTACGGAGGGACAGGGCTGGCGGGAGATACGCAGTATTTT CASTYGGTGLAGDTQYF
- - TRBJ2-6 TRBV7-8 TGTGCCAGCAGCTCGAACAGTGGGGGTGGGGCCAACGTCCTGACTTTC CASSSNSGGGANVLTF
TRBD2 - TRBJ2-1 TRBV28 TGTGCCAGCAGTGTAGCGGGGGGAAGGGGGCAGTTCTTC CASSVAGGRGQFF
- - TRBJ1-3 TRBV4-3 TGCGCCAGCAGCCAAGCTCAGACTTTCTCTGGAAACACCATATATTTT CASSQAQTFSGNTIYF
- few TRBJ1-4 TRBV12-3/TRBV12-4 TGTGCCAGCAGGGGGACCCTTGGTGAAAAACTGTTTTTT CASRGTLGEKLFF
TRBD1 - TRBJ2-2 TRBV3-1 TGTGCCAGCAGCCAAAACAGGGGGGCGAACACCGGGGAGCTGTTTTTT CASSQNRGANTGELFF
- few TRBJ2-5 TRBV6-5 TGTGCCAGCAGCCCCGGCAGGGTTTGGGAGACCCAGTACTTC CASSPGRVWETQYF
- few TRBJ1-1 TRBV29-1 TGCAGCGTTGGGGAAGGATGGCAAAACACTGAAGCTTTCTTT CSVGEGWQNTEAFF
TRBD2 - TRBJ2-3 TRBV3-1 TGTGCCAGCAGCCAATCCCGAGGCGGGACTAGCGGGGGAGATACGCAGTATTTT CASSQSRGGTSGGDTQYF
- once TRBJ2-6 TRBV6-1 TGTGCCAGCAGTGATGCTCCGGGAACTGGGGCCAACGTCCTGACTTTC CASSDAPGTGANVLTF
- many TRBJ2-5 TRBV29-1 TGCAGCGCCCAGCGGAGAGAGACCCAGTACTTC CSAQRRETQYF
- - TRBJ1-3 TRBV15 TGTGCCACCAGCAGAGGGACACGAGGAAACACCATATATTTT CATSRGTRGNTIYF
- few TRBJ1-2 TRBV7-9 TGTGCCAGCAGCTTAGCGCTCCGGTTTCACTATGGCTACACCTTC CASSLALRFHYGYTF
- - TRBJ2-2 TRBV4-1 TGCGCCAGCAGCCAAGAAGGGCCGGGGAGGAAGCTGTTTTTT CASSQEGPGRKLFF
- - TRBJ1-1 TRBV12-3/TRBV12-4 TGTGCCAGCAGTTACCAACCCCAGGGTAGCACTGAAGCTTTCTTT CASSYQPQGSTEAFF
TRBD2 few TRBJ2-2 TRBV6-6 TGTGCCAGCAGGCCGGGGGGGCAAGGCGGGGAGCTGTTTTTT CASRPGGQGGELFF
- - TRBJ1-4 TRBV6-2/TRBV6-3 TGTGCCAGCGGAGGACAGTATAATGAAAAACTGTTTTTT CASGGQYNEKLFF
- - TRBJ1-1 TRBV5-1 TGCGCCAGCAGCTTGGAGCACAGGAGGGTTGACACTGAAGCTTTCTTT CASSLEHRRVDTEAFF
TRBD1 many TRBJ1-1 TRBV6-5 TGTGCCAGCAGTTTCGACAGGGGGAACACTGAAGCTTTCTTT CASSFDRGNTEAFF
- few TRBJ1-2 TRBV4-3 TGCGCCAGCAGCCAAGACATCGGGGGCGTTGGCTACACCTTC CASSQDIGGVGYTF
- - TRBJ2-1 TRBV5-1 TGCGCCAGCAGCGCGGGGGCGCCCTCCAATGAGCAGTTCTTC CASSAGAPSNEQFF
TRBD1 - TRBJ2-2 TRBV5-1 TGCGCCACCGGACAGGGGACTCCCGGGGAGCTGTTTTTT CATGQGTPGELFF
- - TRBJ1-5 TRBV10-3 TGTGCCATCAGTGAACAGGGTGGCAATCAGCCCCAGCATTTT CAISEQGGNQPQHF
- - TRBJ2-1 TRBV5-5 TGTGCCAGCAGCTTGGAAGGGACTTCCCACAATGAGCAGTTCTTC CASSLEGTSHNEQFF
- - TRBJ2-4 TRBV11-2 TGTGCCAGCAGCTTATTGCGGGATCTAGCCAAAAACATTCAGTACTTC CASSLLRDLAKNIQYF
- few TRBJ2-1 TRBV7-8 TGTGCCAGCACCGAGGGGGCTAGCGATCGTCGGGAGCAGTTCTTC CASTEGASDRREQFF